These 25 T cell receptor beta chains share one sample of origin, sequenced in a study of T cells in Graves' hyperthyroidism and ophthalmopathy. RNA transcripts were the template for amplifying TCR beta CDR3 regions. The HTBI primer set was used in a first-round RT-PCR of the TCR CDR3. TCRdb reprocessed the multiplex PCR reads via MiXCR and lists one record per CDR3 protein. The data hold around 350,000 distinct CDR3 sequences, with about 20% observed a single time. The sample consisted of blood. All receptors come from a woman aged 18-35 years with Graves' hyperthyroidism.

The rearrangement joins TRBV28 to TRBJ2-7; possibly TRBD2 for D (6 bases). CDR3 size: 12 residues. Trimming left V 6 bases short and J 5 bases short, with 11 bases between. Germline CDR1 reads MDHEN; CDR2 reads SYDVKM. Here the CDR3 reads CASSQLAHEQYF. CDR3 sequence (DNA): TGTGCCAGCAGCCAACTAGCCCACGAGCAGTACTTC.

In this sample, this clonotype turned up many times. The rearrangement links TRBV11-2 to TRBJ2-2; 7 bases are a match to TRBD2. This CDR3 is built from 16 residues. The V segment lost 5 bases and the J segment 6 bases; nucleotides outside the gene matches: 12. Germline values: CDR1 SGHAT, CDR2 FQNNGV. The CDR3, as DNA: TGTGCCAGCAGCCCCCCGGGACTACTGATGTCCGGGGAGCTGTTTTTT. Translation: CASSPPGLLMSGELFF. The whole variable domain, remainder taken from reference TRBV11-2 and TRBJ2-2, is EAGVAQSPRYKIIEKRQSVAFWCNPISGHATLYWYQQILGQGPKLLIQFQNNGVVDDSQLPKDRFSAERLKGVDSTLKIQPAKLEDSAVYLCASSPPGLLMSGELFFGEGSRLTVL.

This clonotype came up many times. The V and J genes are TRBV7-8 and TRBJ1-1; D is perhaps TRBD1 (5 bases). CDR3 length equals 15 residues. V was pared by 2 bases and J by 4 bases, with 14 bases between. Germline CDR1 is SGHVS and CDR2 is FQNEAQ. The CDR3 loop is CASSLYWGDLTEAFF. The CDR3 coding sequence is TGTGCCAGCAGCTTATACTGGGGGGACCTCACTGAAGCTTTCTTT.

The chain combines TRBV6-2 or TRBV6-3 with TRBJ2-5; 10 positions match TRBD1. Germline V gene lookup returns CDR1 MNHEY and CDR2 SVGEGT. There are 15 residues in the CDR3. V lost 6 bases and J lost 5; bases outside the gene matches: 9. CDR3 sequence (DNA): TGTGCCAGCAGCAGAAGGACAGGGGGATCGGAGACCCAGTACTTC. Protein product: CASSRRTGGSETQYF.

In DNA, the CDR3 is TGTGCCAGCACCTCCGGGCCAAACTATGGCTACACCTTC. Its protein is CASTSGPNYGYTF. The chain couples TRBV12-3 or TRBV12-4 to TRBJ1-2; D uncertain. The V end was cut by 7 bases, the J end by 2 bases, with 11 bases between. CDR3 length equals 13 residues.

Many counts were recorded for this clonotype. The V gene is TRBV20-1, the J gene TRBJ2-4; TRBD2 matches at 8 bases. Looked up from germline, CDR1 is DFQATT and CDR2 is SNEGSKA (reference sequence). This CDR3 contains 16 residues. V lost 3 bases to trimming and J lost 1 base; unmatched junction nucleotides: 8. CDR3 sequence (DNA): TGCAGTGCTAGTGGAAATCGGGGGGGTGCCAAAAACATTCAGTACTTC. Protein sequence: CSASGNRGGAKNIQYF.

In this sample, this clonotype turned up a few times. J is TRBJ2-4 and V is TRBV18; 7 bases are shared with TRBD1. This CDR3 contains 15 residues. Trimming cost V 8 bases and J 3 bases; bases outside gene matches: 10. Looked up from germline, CDR1 is KGHSH and CDR2 is LQKENI. The CDR3: CASTTQGVFKNIQYF. Written as DNA, the CDR3 is TGTGCCAGCACAACCCAGGGGGTGTTCAAAAACATTCAGTACTTC.

This clonotype was seen many times. The chain recombines TRBV6-5 with TRBJ2-7; a weak D match, TRBD1 (6 bases). Germline CDR1 MNHEY, CDR2 SVGAGI. Trimming shortened V by 6 bases and J by 4 bases, and 16 bases separated the two germline ends. The CDR3 runs to 14 residues. Written as DNA, the CDR3 is TGTGCCAGCAGCTCAGCCGGGACAATTTACGAGCAGTACTTC. Protein sequence: CASSSAGTIYEQYF.

At least ten counts were recorded for this clonotype. The chain has TRBV6-2 or TRBV6-3 and TRBJ2-6; no definite D call. Germline V gene data show CDR1 as MNHEY and CDR2 as SVGEGT. This CDR3 contains 18 residues. The ends were cut back, 7 bases at V and 0 bases at J, with 19 bases in the middle. The CDR3 region has the DNA TGTGCCAGCACCCGAACCACCTCCCTAGGCTCTGGGGCCAACGTCCTGACTTTC. Amino acids: CASTRTTSLGSGANVLTF.

This clonotype was counted ten times or more. The chain joins TRBV6-5 to TRBJ2-2, with 9 positions matching TRBD1. CDR3 length: 16 amino acids. Germline V gene sequence: CDR1 MNHEY, CDR2 SVGAGI. V lost 6 bases and J lost 4; bases outside the gene matches: 9. In DNA, the CDR3 is TGTGCCAGCAGAACGAAACAGGGGGCGGGCACCGGGGAGCTGTTTTTT. Protein product: CASRTKQGAGTGELFF.

This clonotype has ten or more counts. This sequence joins TRBV2 and TRBJ1-2; 10 nucleotides line up with TRBD1. Germline CDR1 is SNHLY and CDR2 is FYNNEI. This CDR3 comprises 13 residues. V gave up 6 bases and J gave up 8 bases; unmatched junction bases: 6. CDR3 nucleotides: TGTGCCAGCAGCGTCGGGACAGGGGACGGCTACACCTTC. It yields the protein CASSVGTGDGYTF.

The chain couples TRBV9 to TRBJ2-5; D is possibly TRBD1 (6 bases). Trimming removed 0 bases from V and 3 bases from J, with 9 bases in between. The CDR3 spans 14 residues. Germline CDR1 is SGDLS and CDR2 is YYNGEE. CDR3 residues: CASSVATGKETQYF. The CDR3, as DNA: TGTGCCAGCAGCGTAGCTACAGGGAAAGAGACCCAGTACTTC.

To note about this clonotype: This may stem from a read error, because a much larger clone lies one nucleotide away. The gene calls are TRBV19 and TRBJ1-2; D not resolved. Trimming stripped 11 bases from V and 4 bases from J, with 20 bases between. CDR1 LNHDA and CDR2 SQIVND come from the germline V gene (reference sequence). CDR3 size: 14 residues. The CDR3 sequence is CAGTPWGVAYGYTF. The CDR3 DNA is TGTGCCGGTACCCCCTGGGGTGTCGCCTATGGCTACACCTTC.

There are many counts of this clonotype. This chain joins TRBV7-6 and TRBJ2-5; the D call may be TRBD1 or TRBD2 (5 bases each). The V end was cut by 1 base, the J end by 5 bases, with 11 bases between. The germline CDR1 and CDR2 sequences are SGHVS and FNYEAQ. This CDR3 comprises 14 residues. CDR3 DNA: TGTGCCAGCAGCTTAGTATTAGAGGGGGAGACCCAGTACTTC. Its translation: CASSLVLEGETQYF.

This clonotype was detected many times. The chain uses TRBV5-1 and TRBJ1-2, with D hard to call. Deletions cut 0 bases from V and 7 bases from J, with 13 bases between. The CDR3 spans 14 residues. The germline V gene encodes CDR1 SGHRS and CDR2 YFSETQ. Written as DNA, the CDR3 is TGCGCCAGCAGCTTGGCCGTCCTTTCCGGTGGCTACACCTTC. Its translation is CASSLAVLSGGYTF.

This clonotype was seen repeatedly, ten times or more. The chain links TRBV20-1 to TRBJ2-1; 11 positions agree with TRBD2. This CDR3 has 16 residues. The trim removed 2 bases at V and 4 bases at J, leaving 7 bases unmatched. Per germline, CDR1 DFQATT and CDR2 SNEGSKA (reference sequence). The CDR3 loop is CSARPLAGGPYNEQFF. CDR3 bases: TGCAGTGCTAGACCCTTAGCGGGGGGGCCTTACAATGAGCAGTTCTTC.

The chain couples TRBV13 to TRBJ2-3; D possibly corresponds to TRBD1 (7 bases). V gave up 5 bases and J gave up 1 base, with 16 bases separating them. Per germline, CDR1 PRHDT and CDR2 FYEKMQ (reference sequence). The CDR3 is 16 amino acids. CDR3 loop: CASSQGGGVGTDTQYF. As DNA, the CDR3 is TGTGCCAGCAGCCAGGGGGGCGGGGTAGGCACAGATACGCAGTATTTT.

This clonotype was observed many times. The gene calls are TRBV27 and TRBJ2-5; either TRBD1 or TRBD2 may supply D (5 bases each). This CDR3 has 14 residues. From germline, CDR1 is MNHEY and CDR2 SMNVEV (reference sequence). Trimming took 4 bases from V and 4 from J, leaving 13 bases between them. The CDR3 bases are TGTGCCAGCAGTTACCAGGGACCTGGAGAGACCCAGTACTTC. Translating it yields CASSYQGPGETQYF.

V gene TRBV6-1 combines with J gene TRBJ2-2; 7 nucleotides match TRBD1. Germline V CDR1 and CDR2: MNHNS, SASEGT. CDR3 length: 14 residues. V lost 6 bases and J lost 1; bases outside the gene matches: 2. CDR3 nucleotide sequence: TGTGCCAGCAGGACAGGGCAGAACACCGGGGAGCTGTTTTTT. It is translated as CASRTGQNTGELFF.

In its sample, this clonotype was seen many times. The chain is built from TRBV2 and TRBJ1-2; D remains unclear. CDR3 length: 10 amino acids. Trimming cost V 5 bases and J 5 bases, with 3 bases left between them. In germline, CDR1 is SNHLY, CDR2 FYNNEI. The CDR3 sequence is CASSTYGYTF. In DNA, the CDR3 is TGTGCCAGCAGTACTTATGGCTACACCTTC.

CDR3 amino acids: CASRRQEPFFYEQYF. CDR3 DNA sequence: TGTGCCAGCAGACGACAGGAACCTTTCTTTTACGAGCAGTACTTC. The chain recombines TRBV27 with TRBJ2-7; the D gene is possibly TRBD1 (6 bases). V was clipped by 6 bases and J by 4 bases, with 19 bases between them. CDR1 is MNHEY and CDR2 is SMNVEV in the germline V gene (reference sequence). This CDR3 is built from 15 residues.

This clonotype was seen ten or more times. The chain combines TRBV27 with TRBJ2-7; 8 nucleotides line up with TRBD2. Germline assignment: CDR1 MNHEY and CDR2 SMNVEV (reference sequence). J gave up 6 bases and V 3 bases, and 4 bases lay outside the gene matches. This CDR3 has 13 residues. In DNA form, the CDR3 reads TGTGCCAGCAGTTTCGGGCGGGGGGTCGAGCAGTACTTC. Its translation: CASSFGRGVEQYF.

This clonotype has ten or more counts. The genes are TRBV10-3 and TRBJ2-4, with D possibly TRBD1 on 6 matching bases. CDR1 and CDR2 (germline): ENHRY, SYGVKD. The CDR3 is made up of 17 amino acids. V lost 0 bases, J lost 2 bases, and 14 bases lay in between. The CDR3 coding sequence is TGTGCCATCAGTGAGTCGGTCCTCAGGGGAACCAAAAACATTCAGTACTTC. Protein: CAISESVLRGTKNIQYF.

This clonotype was seen repeatedly, ten times or more. The V and J genes are TRBV28 and TRBJ1-2, with D possibly being TRBD1 (5 bases). This CDR3 comprises 12 residues. Trimming removed 7 bases at V and 8 bases at J, with 14 bases between. CDR1 is MDHEN and CDR2 is SYDVKM in the germline V gene. The CDR3 here is CASNQGAEGYTF. The CDR3, as DNA: TGTGCCAGCAACCAAGGGGCGGAGGGCTACACCTTC.

There are many counts of this clonotype. This may be a read error: a much more frequent sequence differs by one nucleotide. The chain joins TRBV6-1 to TRBJ1-2; 7 bases match TRBD1. The CDR3 extends over 12 amino acids. The germline V gene encodes CDR1 MNHNS and CDR2 SASEGT. V lost 5 bases to trimming and J lost 7 bases; unmatched junction nucleotides: 4. The CDR3 loop reads CASSKRQGGYTF. The CDR3 DNA follows: TGTGCCAGCAGTAAACGACAGGGTGGCTACACCTTC.